The next 28 T cell receptor beta chains were all read from a single sample in a study of blood T cells in healthy people across ages. A second PCR of about 6 to 12 cycles used a sample-barcoded 5' primer and a J-beta primer mix. TCRdb itself ran the 5' RACE reads through MiXCR, one entry per CDR3 protein. The sample yields roughly 680,000 distinct CDR3 sequences, around half seen once. Material: blood. These receptors all stem from a woman aged 55-70 years in good health.

This chain uses TRBV27 with TRBJ2-1; 8 nucleotides line up with TRBD2. Germline CDR1 and CDR2: MNHEY and SMNVEV (reference sequence). V gave up 3 bases and J gave up 4 bases; unmatched junction bases: 8. This CDR3 is 16 amino acids long. In DNA, the CDR3 is TGTGCCAGCAGTTTGCGGGGGGTCCAGATTTACAATGAGCAGTTCTTC. Translated, it gives CASSLRGVQIYNEQFF.

This rearrangement joins TRBV7-2 to TRBJ1-1, with TRBD1 matching 7 bases. The CDR3 is made up of 15 amino acids. Trimming took 2 bases from V and 4 from J; bases not matched to a gene: 7. Looked up from germline, CDR1 is SGHTA and CDR2 is FQGNSA. CDR3 nucleotide sequence: TGTGCCAGCAGCTTAATGGGACAGCCGACCACTGAAGCTTTCTTT. It codes for CASSLMGQPTTEAFF.

The chain couples TRBV3-1 to TRBJ1-2; TRBD1 might be the D (6 bases). Germline assignment: CDR1 LGHDT and CDR2 YNNKEL (reference sequence). This CDR3 has 14 amino acids. V was cut by 4 bases and J by 5 bases, with 14 bases left in between. The CDR3 nucleotides are TGTGCCAGCAGCCCACAGGGCTGGGGTTATGGCTACACCTTC. Translation: CASSPQGWGYGYTF.

This clonotype was found a few times. The V gene is TRBV10-3, the J gene TRBJ2-7, with D perhaps being TRBD1 or TRBD2 (6 bases each). The CDR3 consists of 14 residues. Germline-derived CDR1 and CDR2 are ENHRY and SYGVKD. Deletions cut 1 base from V and 6 bases from J, with 13 bases between. The CDR3 sequence: CAISEYREAREQYF. In nucleotides, the CDR3 is TGTGCCATCAGTGAGTACAGGGAGGCCCGCGAGCAGTACTTC.

The V gene is TRBV4-3, the J gene TRBJ2-3, with 9 bases identical to TRBD2. Unmatched junction bases numbered 18, after V lost 1 base and J lost 4 bases. Germline CDR1 is LGHNA and CDR2 is YSLEER. The CDR3 covers 20 residues. CDR3 sequence reads: CASSQVPMGVAGVNADTQYF. The DNA of the CDR3 is TGCGCCAGCAGCCAAGTTCCAATGGGGGTAGCGGGAGTTAACGCAGATACGCAGTATTTT.

There are many counts of this clonotype. The J gene is TRBJ1-4, the V gene TRBV20-1; D perhaps matches TRBD1 (5 bases). The CDR3 runs 14 residues. CDR1 is DFQATT, CDR2 SNEGSKA, per germline (reference sequence). The CDR3 region is CSVQKGSGNEKLFF. The CDR3 DNA follows: TGCAGCGTACAGAAAGGGTCAGGGAATGAAAAACTGTTTTTT.

The sample holds one count of this clonotype. The chain recombines TRBV5-1 with TRBJ2-1, with a possible D match to TRBD2 (5 bases). The CDR3 spans 15 residues. CDR1 and CDR2 (germline): SGHRS, YFSETQ. Trimming shortened V by 0 bases and J by 2 bases, and 9 bases separated the two germline ends. CDR3 residues: CASSLDVGAYNEQFF. In DNA form, the CDR3 reads TGCGCCAGCAGCTTGGATGTCGGGGCCTACAATGAGCAGTTCTTC. Filled out from reference TRBV5-1 and TRBJ2-1, the complete variable domain reads KAGVTQTPRYLIKTRGQQVTLSCSPISGHRSVSWYQQTPGQGLQFLFEYFSETQRNKGNFPGRFSGRQFSNSRSEMNVSTLELGDSALYLCASSLDVGAYNEQFFGPGTRLTVL.

The V gene is TRBV20-1, the J gene TRBJ1-4; tentative D call: TRBD1 (5 bases). The V end lost 6 bases, the J end lost 0 bases, and 14 bases lay between the germline ends. Germline V gives CDR1 DFQATT, CDR2 SNEGSKA (reference sequence). The CDR3 covers 15 residues. The CDR3 DNA is TGCAGTGCAAGTACGGGGGATGCAACTAATGAAAAACTGTTTTTT. The encoded protein is CSASTGDATNEKLFF.

The rearrangement uses TRBV6-6 and TRBJ2-1; TRBD2 agrees at 13 bases. Germline lookup yields CDR1 MNHNY and CDR2 SVGAGI (reference sequence). V gave up 0 bases and J gave up 8 bases; unmatched junction bases: 4. The CDR3 totals 16 residues. CDR3 DNA sequence: TGTGCCAGCAGTTACTCCTGGACTAGCGGGAGCGATGAGCAGTTCTTC. It is translated as CASSYSWTSGSDEQFF.

This clonotype was counted between two and nine times. The chain combines TRBV16 with TRBJ1-4, with D hard to call. Germline V gene lookup returns CDR1 KGHSY and CDR2 FQNENV. The germline V and J ends were trimmed by 3 bases and 0 bases, with 8 bases remaining between them. The CDR3 consists of 15 residues. CDR3: CASSQQVATNEKLFF. In DNA form, the CDR3 reads TGTGCCAGCAGCCAGCAAGTGGCAACTAATGAAAAACTGTTTTTT.

V usage is TRBV10-3 and J usage is TRBJ2-7; perhaps TRBD1 as D (6 bases). Germline V lookup: CDR1 ENHRY, CDR2 SYGVKD. There are 12 residues in the CDR3. V lost 7 bases and J lost 4, with 11 bases in between. The CDR3: CAIKGDGYEQYF. CDR3 in DNA: TGTGCCATCAAGGGGGACGGGTACGAGCAGTACTTC.

The CDR3 sequence is CASSLERDCEQYF. The CDR3, as DNA: TGTGCCAGCAGCTTAGAGAGAGACTGCGAGCAGTACTTC. The chain combines TRBV7-8 with TRBJ2-7; D gene ambiguous. This CDR3 comprises 13 residues. Trimming removed 1 base from V and 6 bases from J, with 10 bases in between. Germline V lookup: CDR1 SGHVS, CDR2 FQNEAQ.

The table lists this clonotype with a few counts. Here the CDR3 DNA reads TGCAGTGCTGCCGTGTACCAAGAGACCCAGTACTTC. Encoded protein: CSAAVYQETQYF. This chain links TRBV20-1 with TRBJ2-5; D gene uncertain. Germline V CDR1 and CDR2: DFQATT, SNEGSKA (reference sequence). V shed 5 bases and J shed 0 bases, with 7 bases lying between them. The CDR3 sequence is 12 residues long.

The gene calls are TRBV7-2 and TRBJ1-2; no definite D call. Trimming pared 1 base from V and 6 bases from J, leaving 6 bases between. There are 12 residues in the CDR3. Germline CDR1 reads SGHTA; CDR2 reads FQGNSA. DNA of the CDR3: TGTGCCAGCAGCTTAGTTAAGAATGGCTACACCTTC. The encoded protein is CASSLVKNGYTF.

This clonotype was seen a handful of times. The V gene is TRBV29-1, the J gene TRBJ2-1; 7 nucleotides agree with TRBD1. Germline assignment: CDR1 SQVTM and CDR2 ANQGSEA. The CDR3 covers 15 residues. The V and J ends lost 1 base and 0 bases, in that order; junction bases with no gene match: 3. CDR3 region: CSVEGPGGSYNEQFF. Written as DNA, the CDR3 is TGCAGCGTTGAAGGACCAGGGGGCTCCTACAATGAGCAGTTCTTC.

This clonotype was picked up a small number of times. This chain connects TRBV7-9 to TRBJ2-5, with a weak D call TRBD2 (6 bases). Germline V gives CDR1 SEHNR, CDR2 FQNEAQ (reference sequence). The CDR3 runs 15 residues. V was pared by 4 bases and J by 3 bases, with 15 bases between. CDR3 coding DNA: TGTGCCAGCAGCTGGGGGGTACTAGCTGAAGAGACCCAGTACTTC. Protein sequence: CASSWGVLAEETQYF.

The chain couples TRBV5-7 to TRBJ2-3; TRBD2 matches at 12 bases. TRBV5-7 is sorted into the ORF group, with uncertain function. This CDR3 region has 17 residues. J lost 4 bases, V lost 1 base, and 7 bases had no gene match. CDR3 DNA: TGTGCCAGCAGCTTGAATACTAGCGGGAGGTGGGCAGATACGCAGTATTTT. Its translation: CASSLNTSGRWADTQYF.

J is TRBJ1-5 and V is TRBV2; 8 bases are a match to TRBD1. Per the germline V gene, CDR1 is SNHLY and CDR2 is FYNNEI. V was pared by 6 bases and J by 2 bases, with 6 bases of the junction left unmatched. The CDR3 totals 15 residues. CDR3 loop: CASSGTGGRNQPQHF. The DNA for the CDR3 is TGTGCCAGCAGCGGAACAGGGGGGCGCAATCAGCCCCAGCATTTT.

The V gene is TRBV6-5, the J gene TRBJ2-1; D gene uncertain. The CDR3 length is 13 residues. Germline V gene data show CDR1 as MNHEY and CDR2 as SVGAGI. V shed 0 bases and J shed 7 bases, with 7 bases lying between them. The CDR3 spells CASSYSAENEQFF. The CDR3 nucleotides read TGTGCCAGCAGTTACTCGGCTGAAAATGAGCAGTTCTTC.

The V call is TRBV9, the J call TRBJ1-6; D may be TRBD1 (5 bases). V shed 2 bases and J shed 4 bases, with 10 bases lying between them. CDR3 length equals 15 residues. Germline values: CDR1 SGDLS, CDR2 YYNGEE. Here the CDR3 DNA reads TGTGCCAGCAGCGTCAGACAGTTATATAATTCACCCCTCCACTTT. This sequence encodes CASSVRQLYNSPLHF.

This chain links TRBV20-1 with TRBJ1-1; D is undetermined. CDR1 and CDR2 (germline): DFQATT, SNEGSKA (reference sequence). V lost 5 bases, J lost 8 bases, and 12 bases lay in between. The CDR3 totals 11 residues. The CDR3 spells CSARLEQEAFF. In DNA, the CDR3 is TGCAGTGCTCGCTTAGAGCAGGAAGCTTTCTTT.

The rearrangement uses TRBV7-3 and TRBJ2-3, with TRBD2 matching 7 bases. The CDR3 runs to 18 residues. The germline V gene encodes CDR1 SGHTA and CDR2 FQGTGA. V was clipped by 6 bases and J by 3 bases; unmatched bases: 18. CDR3 residues: CASSLFGESAGVTDTQYF. The CDR3 DNA sequence: TGTGCCAGCAGTCTTTTCGGGGAGTCGGCGGGAGTAACAGATACGCAGTATTTT.

In regard to this clonotype: Germline is not matched at one junction end, which may reflect a read error. The chain carries TRBV24-1 and TRBJ2-1; 8 nucleotides agree with TRBD1. The CDR3 sequence is 19 residues long. Germline assignment: CDR1 KGHDR and CDR2 SFDVKD. The CDR3 is CATSDLHGTGRRFYYEQFF. As DNA, the CDR3 is TGTGCCACCAGTGATTTGCACGGGACAGGTAGGAGATTCTACTATGAGCAGTTCTTC.

The gene calls are TRBV5-1 and TRBJ1-6; no reliable D call. The V gene's germline CDR1 is SGHRS and CDR2 YFSETQ. The CDR3 is 15 amino acids. V was shortened by 0 bases and J by 9 bases, with 13 bases between the two germline ends. The DNA for the CDR3 is TGCGCCAGCAGCTTGGGAGCAGTCGCGGGTTCACCCCTCCACTTT. This sequence encodes CASSLGAVAGSPLHF.

The genes are TRBV7-9 and TRBJ1-2; 7 nucleotides match TRBD1. J was trimmed by 4 bases and V by 5 bases; bases with no gene match: 10. Germline CDR1 reads SEHNR; CDR2 reads FQNEAQ (reference sequence). The CDR3 is 15 amino acids. The CDR3 DNA is TGTGCCAGCAGCCCCCGAACAGGGGCCGTCTATGGCTACACCTTC. As protein: CASSPRTGAVYGYTF. Full variable domain (missing parts from reference TRBV7-9 and TRBJ1-2): DTGVSQNPRHKITKRGQNVTFRCDPISEHNRLYWYRQTLGQGPEFLTYFQNEAQLEKSRLLSDRFSAERPKGSFSTLEIQRTEQGDSAMYLCASSPRTGAVYGYTFGSGTRLTVV.

The gene calls are TRBV27 and TRBJ1-4; D remains ambiguous. Germline CDR1 and CDR2: MNHEY and SMNVEV (reference sequence). This CDR3 region has 16 residues. The V gene lost 5 bases and the J gene lost 8 bases, with 21 bases spanning the gap. The CDR3 bases are TGTGCCAGCAGTACCCGGAACTTTACGATAGGGGAAAAACTGTTTTTT. Protein: CASSTRNFTIGEKLFF.

Only a few counts were recorded for this clonotype. The J gene is TRBJ1-1, the V gene TRBV29-1; a possible D gene is TRBD1 (5 bases). The CDR3 runs 12 residues. Per the germline V gene, CDR1 is SQVTM and CDR2 is ANQGSEA. V was shortened by 4 bases and J by 5 bases, with 11 bases between the two germline ends. This CDR3 is CSVGVRGTEAFF. CDR3 sequence (DNA): TGCAGCGTTGGGGTTAGGGGTACTGAAGCTTTCTTT.

This clonotype occurred a few times. The genes are TRBV4-2 and TRBJ2-1; perhaps TRBD2 as D (5 bases). Germline V gene data show CDR1 as LGHNA and CDR2 as YNFKEQ. The V and J ends lost 4 bases and 0 bases respectively, with 10 bases between them. The CDR3 has 15 residues. DNA of the CDR3: TGTGCCAGCAGCCGCGGGTCTAGCTCCTACAATGAGCAGTTCTTC. Residues: CASSRGSSSYNEQFF.